This is a list of T cell receptor beta chains from one sample in a study of blood T cell repertoires in COVID-19. TCRdb keeps only in-frame clones here, not all; method: immunoSEQ multiplex PCR. The data contain a few hundred thousand clones, roughly 86% of them singletons. The sequenced material came from peripheral blood. These receptors came from a man in his sixties with acute or convalescent COVID-19. The CDR3 runs from the conserved cysteine through the conserved F or W. A D gene is named only where the DNA matches it firmly. For some rows the clone size is stated as once, few or many, or as a class when expanded; others skip it.

TRBJ2-1,TRBV18,-,14,-,CASSTAGVDNEQFF,TGTGCCAGCTCAACGGCGGGCGTAGACAATGAGCAGTTCTTC
TRBJ1-5,TRBV4-2,-,13,-,CASTSLTNQPQHF,TGTGCCAGCACCTCATTGACAAATCAGCCCCAGCATTTT
TRBJ2-1,TRBV25-1,-,13,-,CASSDVEGGEQFF,TGTGCCAGCAGCGACGTGGAGGGAGGAGAGCAGTTCTTC
TRBJ1-1,TRBV7-2,-,14,-,CASSLSPRNTEAFF,TGTGCCAGCAGCCTGTCCCCGCGAAACACTGAAGCTTTCTTT
TRBJ1-4,TRBV4-2,-,16,TRBD1,CASSQAQGQTNEKLFF,TGTGCCAGCAGCCAAGCACAGGGGCAGACTAATGAAAAACTGTTTTTT
TRBJ2-7,TRBV3-1/TRBV3-2,-,15,-,CASSHARGSTYEQYF,TGTGCCAGCAGCCATGCTAGGGGTTCTACCTACGAGCAGTACTTC
TRBJ2-5,TRBV18,-,13,-,CASSPGQQETQYF,TGTGCCAGCTCACCAGGACAGCAAGAGACCCAGTACTTC
TRBJ2-3,TRBV19,-,15,-,CASRGGGPPTDTQYF,TGTGCCAGTAGGGGCGGGGGCCCTCCCACAGATACGCAGTATTTT
TRBJ2-7,TRBV6-5,-,14,TRBD1,CASSQPDRGNEQYF,TGTGCCAGCAGTCAACCGGACAGGGGGAACGAGCAGTACTTC
TRBJ1-3,TRBV27,-,15,-,CATSGGANSGNTIYF,TGTGCTACATCCGGAGGGGCAAATTCTGGAAACACCATATATTTT
TRBJ1-1,TRBV7-8,-,18,-,CASSPRGGGWDLNTEAFF,TGTGCCAGCAGCCCTAGAGGGGGTGGATGGGATCTGAACACTGAAGCTTTCTTT
TRBJ1-6,TRBV19,-,13,-,CASSKDLAAPLHF,TGTGCCAGTAGTAAAGACCTAGCGGCACCCCTCCACTTT
TRBJ2-7,TRBV5-4,-,14,-,CASSQQAGPYEQYF,TGTGCCAGCAGCCAACAGGCGGGGCCCTACGAGCAGTACTTC
TRBJ2-3,TRBV14,once,18,-,CASSHLRLRGGVTDTQYF,TGTGCCAGCAGCCACCTAAGACTTAGGGGGGGCGTGACAGATACGCAGTATTTT
TRBJ2-7,TRBV11-2,-,13,TRBD1,CASSSGQGGEQYF,TGTGCCAGCAGCTCGGGACAGGGGGGAGAACAGTACTTC
TRBJ1-1,TRBV6-5,-,14,-,CASTEGGRNTEAFF,TGTGCCAGCACCGAAGGAGGCAGGAACACTGAAGCTTTCTTT
TRBJ2-5,TRBV27,-,15,TRBD2,CASTPFLGGEETQYF,TGTGCCAGCACCCCCTTCTTGGGAGGGGAGGAGACCCAGTACTTC
TRBJ2-1,TRBV18,-,15,-,CASSPKAGPYNEQFF,TGTGCCAGCTCACCAAAGGCGGGACCTTACAATGAGCAGTTCTTC
TRBJ2-7,TRBV4-3,-,14,-,CASSRGTGSYEQYF,TGCGCCAGCAGCCGAGGAACGGGGAGCTACGAGCAGTACTTC
TRBJ2-2,TRBV12-5,-,16,-,CASGLASGTNTGELFF,TGTGCTAGTGGTTTGGCATCCGGGACGAACACCGGGGAGCTGTTTTTT
TRBJ2-3,TRBV10-2,-,18,TRBD2,CASSLWASTSGGRDTQYF,TGCGCCAGCAGTTTATGGGCCTCGACTAGCGGGGGACGAGATACGCAGTATTTT
TRBJ1-4,TRBV6-1,-,15,-,CASSEAASSGEKLFF,TGTGCCAGCAGTGAAGCTGCGTCCTCGGGTGAAAAACTGTTTTTT
TRBJ1-2,TRBV14,-,15,-,CASSPRVHENYGYTF,TGTGCCAGCAGCCCACGGGTCCACGAGAACTATGGCTACACCTTC
TRBJ2-2,TRBV7-9,-,15,-,CASSSRTVNTGELFF,TGTGCCAGCAGCTCCCGGACAGTGAACACCGGGGAGCTGTTTTTT
TRBJ2-7,TRBV2,-,15,-,CASSDGRGQSYEQYF,TGTGCCAGCAGCGACGGGCGGGGGCAATCCTACGAGCAGTACTTC
TRBJ1-5,TRBV6-5,-,13,-,CASRRQSNQPQHF,TGTGCCAGCAGGCGGCAGTCCAATCAGCCCCAGCATTTT
TRBJ1-4,TRBV7-2,-,16,-,CASSLKASQGGEKLFF,TGTGCCAGCAGCTTAAAGGCCAGCCAAGGAGGTGAAAAACTGTTTTTT
TRBJ2-6,TRBV9,once,17,-,CASSITLTGSGANVLTF,TGTGCCAGCAGCATCACCCTGACAGGCTCTGGGGCCAACGTCCTGACTTTC
TRBJ1-1,TRBV28,-,15,-,CASRSGGSGFTEAFF,TGTGCCAGCAGGTCCGGTGGGTCAGGGTTCACTGAAGCTTTCTTT
TRBJ2-7,TRBV5-1,-,14,-,CASSADRPTYEQYF,TGCGCCAGCAGCGCGGACAGACCAACCTACGAGCAGTACTTC
TRBJ1-6,TRBV18,-,17,-,CASRGQPLSSYNSPLHF,TGTGCCAGCCGAGGACAGCCCCTAAGCTCCTATAATTCACCCCTCCACTTT
TRBJ2-2,TRBV18,-,20,TRBD2,CASSPAVPGLSYRGTGELFF,TGTGCCAGCTCACCGGCGGTTCCGGGACTATCATACCGGGGAACCGGGGAGCTGTTTTTT
TRBJ2-2,TRBV11-1,-,13,-,CASSLRFAGELFF,TGTGCCAGCAGCTTGCGGTTCGCCGGGGAGCTGTTTTTT
TRBJ1-4,TRBV6-5,once,15,-,CASRGVVATNEKLFF,TGTGCCAGCAGGGGCGTGGTTGCAACTAATGAAAAACTGTTTTTT
TRBJ2-7,TRBV3-1/TRBV3-2,-,18,TRBD1,CASSHRGQGARLSYEQYF,TGTGCCAGCAGCCATAGGGGACAGGGGGCGCGTTTGTCCTACGAGCAGTACTTC
TRBJ2-5,TRBV11-2,-,16,-,CASSFFPSTGQETQYF,TGTGCCAGCAGCTTTTTCCCCTCGACAGGCCAGGAGACCCAGTACTTC
TRBJ2-7,TRBV4-3,-,18,TRBD2,CASSQVTVLAGGRWEQYF,TGCGCCAGCAGCCAAGTGACGGTCCTAGCGGGGGGGCGGTGGGAGCAGTACTTC
TRBJ1-1,TRBV13,-,14,-,CASSLMRRLTEAFF,TGTGCCAGCAGCTTAATGAGAAGACTCACTGAAGCTTTCTTT
TRBJ1-2,TRBV6-5,-,13,-,CASTPGSNYGYTF,TGTGCCAGCACACCAGGATCTAACTATGGCTACACCTTC